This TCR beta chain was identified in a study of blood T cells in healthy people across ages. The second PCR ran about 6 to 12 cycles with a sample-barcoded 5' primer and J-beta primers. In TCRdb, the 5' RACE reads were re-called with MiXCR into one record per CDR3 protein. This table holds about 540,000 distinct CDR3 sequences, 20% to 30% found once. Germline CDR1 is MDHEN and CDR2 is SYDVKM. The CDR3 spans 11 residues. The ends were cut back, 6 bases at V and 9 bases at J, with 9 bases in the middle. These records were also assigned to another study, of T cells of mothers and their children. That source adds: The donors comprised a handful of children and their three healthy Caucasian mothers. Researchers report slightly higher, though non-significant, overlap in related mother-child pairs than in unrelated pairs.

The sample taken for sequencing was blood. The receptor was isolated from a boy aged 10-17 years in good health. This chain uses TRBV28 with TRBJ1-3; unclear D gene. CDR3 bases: TGTGCCAGCAGCCTTCTCGGCACCATATATTTT. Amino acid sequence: CASSLLGTIYF.